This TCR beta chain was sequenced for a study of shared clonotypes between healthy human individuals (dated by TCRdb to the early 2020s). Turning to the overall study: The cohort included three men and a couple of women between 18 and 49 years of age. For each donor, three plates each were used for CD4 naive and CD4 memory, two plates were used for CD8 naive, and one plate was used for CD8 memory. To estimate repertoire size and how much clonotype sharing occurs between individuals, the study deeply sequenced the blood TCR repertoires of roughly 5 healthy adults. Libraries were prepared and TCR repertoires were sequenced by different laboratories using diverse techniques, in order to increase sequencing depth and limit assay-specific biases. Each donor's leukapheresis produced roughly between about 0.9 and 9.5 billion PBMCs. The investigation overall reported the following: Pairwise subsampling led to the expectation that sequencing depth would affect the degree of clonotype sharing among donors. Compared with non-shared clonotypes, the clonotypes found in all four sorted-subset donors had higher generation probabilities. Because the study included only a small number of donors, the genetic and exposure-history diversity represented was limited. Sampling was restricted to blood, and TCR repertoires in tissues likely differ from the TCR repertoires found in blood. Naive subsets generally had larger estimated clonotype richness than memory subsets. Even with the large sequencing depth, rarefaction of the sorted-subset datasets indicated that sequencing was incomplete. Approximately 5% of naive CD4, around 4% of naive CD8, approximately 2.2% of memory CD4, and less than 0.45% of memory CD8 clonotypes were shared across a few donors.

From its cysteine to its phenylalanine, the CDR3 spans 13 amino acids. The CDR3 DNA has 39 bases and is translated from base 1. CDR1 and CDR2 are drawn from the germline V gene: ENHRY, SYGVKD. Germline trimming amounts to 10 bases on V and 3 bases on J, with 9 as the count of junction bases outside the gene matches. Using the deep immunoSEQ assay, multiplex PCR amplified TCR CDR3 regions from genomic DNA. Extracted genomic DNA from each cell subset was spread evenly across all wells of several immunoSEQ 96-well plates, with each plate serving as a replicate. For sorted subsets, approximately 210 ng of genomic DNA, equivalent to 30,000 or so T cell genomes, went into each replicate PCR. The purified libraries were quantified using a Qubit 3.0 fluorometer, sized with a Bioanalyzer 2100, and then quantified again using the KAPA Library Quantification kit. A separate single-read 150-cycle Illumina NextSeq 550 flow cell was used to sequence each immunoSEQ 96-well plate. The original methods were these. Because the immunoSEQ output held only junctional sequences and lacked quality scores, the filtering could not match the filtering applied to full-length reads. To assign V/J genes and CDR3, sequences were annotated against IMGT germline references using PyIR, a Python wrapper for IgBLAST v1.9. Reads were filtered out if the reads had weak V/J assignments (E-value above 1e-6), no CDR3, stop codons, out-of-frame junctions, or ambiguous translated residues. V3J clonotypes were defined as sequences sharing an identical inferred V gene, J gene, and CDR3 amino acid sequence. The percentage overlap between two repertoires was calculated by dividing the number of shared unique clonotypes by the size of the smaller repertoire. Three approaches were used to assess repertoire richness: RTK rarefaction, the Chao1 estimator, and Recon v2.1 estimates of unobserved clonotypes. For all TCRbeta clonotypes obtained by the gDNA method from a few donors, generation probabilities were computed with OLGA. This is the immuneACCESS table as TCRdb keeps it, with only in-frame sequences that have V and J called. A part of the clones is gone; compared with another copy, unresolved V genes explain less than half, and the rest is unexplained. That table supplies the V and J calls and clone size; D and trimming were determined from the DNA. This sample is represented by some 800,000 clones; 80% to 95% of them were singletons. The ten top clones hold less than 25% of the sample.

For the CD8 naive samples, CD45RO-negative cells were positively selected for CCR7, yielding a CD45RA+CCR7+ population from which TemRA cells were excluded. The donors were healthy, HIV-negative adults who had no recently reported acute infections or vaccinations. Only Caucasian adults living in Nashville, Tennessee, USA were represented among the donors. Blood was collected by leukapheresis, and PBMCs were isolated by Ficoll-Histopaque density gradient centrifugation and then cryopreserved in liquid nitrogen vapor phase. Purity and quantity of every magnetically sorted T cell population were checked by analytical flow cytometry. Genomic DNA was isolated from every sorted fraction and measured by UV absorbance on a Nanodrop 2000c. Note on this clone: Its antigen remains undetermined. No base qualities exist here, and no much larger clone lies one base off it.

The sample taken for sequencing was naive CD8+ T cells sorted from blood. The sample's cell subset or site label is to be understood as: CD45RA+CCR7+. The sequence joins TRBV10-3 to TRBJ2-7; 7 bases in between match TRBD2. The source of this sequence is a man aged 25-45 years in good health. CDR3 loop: CATAAGSGYEQYF. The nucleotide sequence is TGTGCCACGGCAGCGGGATCTGGCTACGAGCAGTACTTC.